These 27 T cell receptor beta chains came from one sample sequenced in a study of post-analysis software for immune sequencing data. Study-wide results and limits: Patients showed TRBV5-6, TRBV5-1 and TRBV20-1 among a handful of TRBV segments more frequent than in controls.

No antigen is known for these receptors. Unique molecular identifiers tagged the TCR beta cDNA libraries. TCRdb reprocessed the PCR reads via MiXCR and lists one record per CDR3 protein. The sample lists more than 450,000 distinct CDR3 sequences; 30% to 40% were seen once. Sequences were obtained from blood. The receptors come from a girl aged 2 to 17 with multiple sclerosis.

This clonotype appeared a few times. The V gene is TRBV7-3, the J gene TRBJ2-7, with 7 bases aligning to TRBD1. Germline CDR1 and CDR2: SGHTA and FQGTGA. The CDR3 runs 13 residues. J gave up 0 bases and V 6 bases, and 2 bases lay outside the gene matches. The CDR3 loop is CASRYRGSYEQYF. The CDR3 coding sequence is TGTGCCAGCAGGTACAGGGGCTCCTACGAGCAGTACTTC.

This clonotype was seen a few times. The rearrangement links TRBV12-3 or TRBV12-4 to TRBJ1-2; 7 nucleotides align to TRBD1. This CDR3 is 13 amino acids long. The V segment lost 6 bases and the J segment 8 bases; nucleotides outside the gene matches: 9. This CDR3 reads CASRHTGVEGYTF. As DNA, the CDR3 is TGTGCCAGCAGGCATACAGGGGTAGAAGGCTACACCTTC.

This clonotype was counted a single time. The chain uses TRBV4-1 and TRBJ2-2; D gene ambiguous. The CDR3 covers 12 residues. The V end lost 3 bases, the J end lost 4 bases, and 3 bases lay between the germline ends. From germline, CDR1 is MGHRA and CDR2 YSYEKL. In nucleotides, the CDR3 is TGCGCCAGCAGCCAGAGCACCGGGGAGCTGTTTTTT. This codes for CASSQSTGELFF.

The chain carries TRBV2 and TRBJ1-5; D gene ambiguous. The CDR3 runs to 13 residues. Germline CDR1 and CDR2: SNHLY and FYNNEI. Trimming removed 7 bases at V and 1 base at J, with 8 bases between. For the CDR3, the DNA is TGTGCCAGCATTAAAGAGAGCAATCAGCCCCAGCATTTT. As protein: CASIKESNQPQHF.

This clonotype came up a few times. The CDR3 is CASSLQGPLYTEAFF. CDR3 nucleotide sequence: TGTGCCAGCAGCTTACAGGGGCCCCTGTACACTGAAGCTTTCTTT. This chain connects TRBV7-9 to TRBJ1-1; D is perhaps TRBD1 (6 bases). This CDR3 contains 15 residues. Germline lookup yields CDR1 SEHNR and CDR2 FQNEAQ (reference sequence). The V end was cut by 2 bases, the J end by 3 bases, with 13 bases between.

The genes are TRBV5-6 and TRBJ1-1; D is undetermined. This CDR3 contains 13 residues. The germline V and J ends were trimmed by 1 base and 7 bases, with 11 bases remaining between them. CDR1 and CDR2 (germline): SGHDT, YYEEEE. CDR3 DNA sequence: TGTGCCAGCAGCTTGTCCCTTCTGGATGAAGCTTTCTTT. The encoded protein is CASSLSLLDEAFF.

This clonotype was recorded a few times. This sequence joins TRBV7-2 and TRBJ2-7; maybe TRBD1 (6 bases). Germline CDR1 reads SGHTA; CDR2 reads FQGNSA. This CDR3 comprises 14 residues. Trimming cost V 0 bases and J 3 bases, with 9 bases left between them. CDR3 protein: CASSLAGALYEQYF. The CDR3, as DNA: TGTGCCAGCAGCTTAGCGGGGGCGCTCTACGAGCAGTACTTC.

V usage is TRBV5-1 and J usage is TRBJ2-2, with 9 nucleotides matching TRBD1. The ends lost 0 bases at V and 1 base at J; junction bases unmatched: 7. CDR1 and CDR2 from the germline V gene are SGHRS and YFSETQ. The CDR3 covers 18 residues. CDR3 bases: TGCGCCAGCAGCTTGGGGGGGACAGGGTCAATGAACACCGGGGAGCTGTTTTTT. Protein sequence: CASSLGGTGSMNTGELFF.

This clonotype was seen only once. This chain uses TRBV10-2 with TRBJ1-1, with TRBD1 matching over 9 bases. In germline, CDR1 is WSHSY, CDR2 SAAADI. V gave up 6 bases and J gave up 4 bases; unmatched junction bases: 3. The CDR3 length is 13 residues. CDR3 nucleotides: TGCGCCAGCAGGAGGGACAGGGCCACTGAAGCTTTCTTT. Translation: CASRRDRATEAFF.

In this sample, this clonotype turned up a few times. This chain's CDR3 is CATSDFKYTEAFF. For the CDR3, the DNA is TGTGCCACCAGTGATTTCAAGTACACTGAAGCTTTCTTT. This sequence joins TRBV24-1 and TRBJ1-1; D remains ambiguous. The CDR3 has 13 residues. The germline CDR1 and CDR2 sequences are KGHDR and SFDVKD. Between the trimmed V and J ends, which lost 1 base and 3 bases, there was a span of 5 bases.

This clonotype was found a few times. The CDR3 spells CASIPVENEQFF. For the CDR3, the DNA is TGTGCCAGCATTCCGGTCGAGAATGAGCAGTTCTTC. The V and J genes are TRBV7-9 and TRBJ2-1, with unresolved D. The germline gives CDR1 SEHNR, CDR2 FQNEAQ (reference sequence). The CDR3 runs 12 residues. Trimming cost V 7 bases and J 7 bases, with 11 bases left between them. Drawing the rest from reference TRBV7-9 and TRBJ2-1, the complete variable domain is DTGVSQNPRHKITKRGQNVTFRCDPISEHNRLYWYRQTLGQGPEFLTYFQNEAQLEKSRLLSDRFSAERPKGSFSTLEIQRTEQGDSAMYLCASIPVENEQFFGPGTRLTVL.

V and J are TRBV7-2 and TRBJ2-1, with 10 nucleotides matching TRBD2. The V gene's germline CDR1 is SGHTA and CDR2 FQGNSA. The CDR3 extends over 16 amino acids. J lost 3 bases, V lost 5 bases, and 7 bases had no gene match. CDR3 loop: CASSQISGGLYNEQFF. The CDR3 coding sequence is TGTGCCAGCAGCCAGATTAGCGGGGGGCTCTACAATGAGCAGTTCTTC. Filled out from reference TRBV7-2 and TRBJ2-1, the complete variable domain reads GAGVSQSPSNKVTEKGKDVELRCDPISGHTALYWYRQSLGQGLEFLIYFQGNSAPDKSGLPSDRFSAERTGGSVSTLTIQRTQQEDSAVYLCASSQISGGLYNEQFFGPGTRLTVL.

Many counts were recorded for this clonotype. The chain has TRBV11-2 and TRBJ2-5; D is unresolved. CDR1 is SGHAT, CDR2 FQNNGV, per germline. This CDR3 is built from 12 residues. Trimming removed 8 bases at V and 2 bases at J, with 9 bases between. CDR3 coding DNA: TGTGCCAGCCGCCGGAGACAAGAGACCCAGTACTTC. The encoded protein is CASRRRQETQYF.

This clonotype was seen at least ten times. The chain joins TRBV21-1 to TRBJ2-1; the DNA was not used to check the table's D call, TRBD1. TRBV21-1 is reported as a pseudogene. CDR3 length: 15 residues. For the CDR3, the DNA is TGTGCCAGCCGACCTAAAAAGTACAGGGGTTATGAGCAGTTCTTC. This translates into CASRPKKYRGYEQFF.

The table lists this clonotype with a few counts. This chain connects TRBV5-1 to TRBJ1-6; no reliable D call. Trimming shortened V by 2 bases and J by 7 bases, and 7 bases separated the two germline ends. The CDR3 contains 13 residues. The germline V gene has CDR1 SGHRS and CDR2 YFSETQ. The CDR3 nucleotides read TGCGCCAGCAGCTTATACGGAAATTCACCCCTCCACTTT. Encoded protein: CASSLYGNSPLHF.

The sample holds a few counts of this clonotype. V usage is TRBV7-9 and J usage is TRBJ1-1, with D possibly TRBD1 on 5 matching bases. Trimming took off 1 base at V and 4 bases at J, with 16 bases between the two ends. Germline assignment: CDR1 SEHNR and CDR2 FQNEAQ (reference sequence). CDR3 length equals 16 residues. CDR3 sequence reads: CASSLGDRGTGTEAFF. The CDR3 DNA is TGTGCCAGCAGCTTAGGCGATCGGGGGACGGGCACTGAAGCTTTCTTT. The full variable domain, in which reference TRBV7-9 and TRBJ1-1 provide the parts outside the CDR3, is DTGVSQNPRHKITKRGQNVTFRCDPISEHNRLYWYRQTLGQGPEFLTYFQNEAQLEKSRLLSDRFSAERPKGSFSTLEIQRTEQGDSAMYLCASSLGDRGTGTEAFFGQGTRLTVV.

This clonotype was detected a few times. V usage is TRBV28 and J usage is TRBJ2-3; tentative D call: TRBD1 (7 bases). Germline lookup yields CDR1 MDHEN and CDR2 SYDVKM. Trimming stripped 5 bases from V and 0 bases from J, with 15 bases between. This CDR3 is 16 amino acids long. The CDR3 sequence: CASSPRDSRSTDTQYF. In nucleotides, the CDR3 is TGTGCCAGCAGTCCGCGGGACAGTCGAAGCACAGATACGCAGTATTTT. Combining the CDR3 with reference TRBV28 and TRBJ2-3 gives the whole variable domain DVKVTQSSRYLVKRTGEKVFLECVQDMDHENMFWYRQDPGLGLRLIYFSYDVKMKEKGDIPEGYSVSREKKERFSLILESASTNQTSMYLCASSPRDSRSTDTQYFGPGTRLTVL.

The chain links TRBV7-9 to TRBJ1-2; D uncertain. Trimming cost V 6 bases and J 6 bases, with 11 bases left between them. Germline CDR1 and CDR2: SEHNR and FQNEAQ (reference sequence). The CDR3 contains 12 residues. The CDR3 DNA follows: TGTGCCAGCAGTTTCACGAATAATGGCTACACCTTC. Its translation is CASSFTNNGYTF.

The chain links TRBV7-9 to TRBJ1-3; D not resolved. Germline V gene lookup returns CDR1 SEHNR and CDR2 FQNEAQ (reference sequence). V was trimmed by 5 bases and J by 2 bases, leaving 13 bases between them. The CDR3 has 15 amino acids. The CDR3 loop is CASSPVAGTGNTIYF. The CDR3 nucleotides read TGTGCCAGCAGCCCGGTGGCCGGTACTGGAAACACCATATATTTT.

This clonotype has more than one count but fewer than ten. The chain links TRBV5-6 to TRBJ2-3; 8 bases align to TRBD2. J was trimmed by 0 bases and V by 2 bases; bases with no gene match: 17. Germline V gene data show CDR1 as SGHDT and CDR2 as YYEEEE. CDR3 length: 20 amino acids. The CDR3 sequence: CASSFRSGGPSPFSTDTQYF. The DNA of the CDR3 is TGTGCCAGCAGCTTCAGAAGCGGGGGACCCTCCCCATTTAGCACAGATACGCAGTATTTT.

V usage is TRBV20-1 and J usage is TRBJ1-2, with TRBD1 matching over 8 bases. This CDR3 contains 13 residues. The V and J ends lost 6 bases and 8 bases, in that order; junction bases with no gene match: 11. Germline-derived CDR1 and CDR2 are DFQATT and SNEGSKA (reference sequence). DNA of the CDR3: TGCAGTGCCCAAAACCCAGGGGGCGGCGGCTACACCTTC. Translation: CSAQNPGGGGYTF.

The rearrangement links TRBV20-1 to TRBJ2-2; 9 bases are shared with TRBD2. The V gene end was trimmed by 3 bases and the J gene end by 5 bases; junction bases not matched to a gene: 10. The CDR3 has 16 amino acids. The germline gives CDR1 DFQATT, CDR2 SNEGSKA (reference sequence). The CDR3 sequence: CSARTSGLASTGELFF. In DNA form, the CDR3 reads TGCAGTGCTAGGACGTCCGGACTAGCGTCGACCGGGGAGCTGTTTTTT.

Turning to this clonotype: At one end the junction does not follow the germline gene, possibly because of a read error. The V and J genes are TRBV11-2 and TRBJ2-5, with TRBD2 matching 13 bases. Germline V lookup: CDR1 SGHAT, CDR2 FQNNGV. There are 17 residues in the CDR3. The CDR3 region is CASSFSGLAGAGETQYF. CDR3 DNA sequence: TGTGCCAGTAGCTTCTCCGGACTAGCGGGGGCGGGGGAGACCCAGTACTTC.

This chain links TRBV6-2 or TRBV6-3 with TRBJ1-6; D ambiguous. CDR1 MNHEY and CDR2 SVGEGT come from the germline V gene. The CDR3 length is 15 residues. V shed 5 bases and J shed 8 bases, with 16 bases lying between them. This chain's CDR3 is CASSAAFRPDSPLHF. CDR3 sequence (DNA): TGTGCCAGCAGTGCCGCCTTTAGGCCGGATTCACCCCTCCACTTT.

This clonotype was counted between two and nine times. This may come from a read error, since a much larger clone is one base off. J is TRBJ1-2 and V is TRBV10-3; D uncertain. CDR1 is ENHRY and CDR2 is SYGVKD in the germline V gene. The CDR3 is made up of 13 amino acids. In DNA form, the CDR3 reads TGTGCCATCAGGGAGTCGGATAATCGCGGCTACACCTTC. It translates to CAIRESDNRGYTF.

CDR3 sequence (DNA): TGCAGCGTTGCTGGCCGAAGCGGGACCTCAGATGGCTACACCTTC. This gives the protein CSVAGRSGTSDGYTF. V is TRBV29-1 and J is TRBJ1-2; a weak D match, TRBD1 (5 bases). There are 15 residues in the CDR3. From germline, CDR1 is SQVTM and CDR2 ANQGSEA. Trimming stripped 4 bases from V and 6 bases from J, with 21 bases between.

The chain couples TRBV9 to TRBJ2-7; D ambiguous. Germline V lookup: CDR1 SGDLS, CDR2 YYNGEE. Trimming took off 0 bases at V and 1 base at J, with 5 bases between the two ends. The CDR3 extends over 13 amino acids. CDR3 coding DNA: TGTGCCAGCAGCGTAGAGAGTTCCTACGAGCAGTACTTC. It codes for CASSVESSYEQYF.